The source of this T cell receptor (beta chain) is a study of OX40 agonist ivuxolimab in advanced cancers. Study in general: An agonistic anti-OX40 (CD134) antibody, ivuxolimab, was used to treat the patients. Three individuals attained partial responses, comprising one hepatocellular carcinoma case and two cutaneous melanoma cases.

The CDR3 length is 16 residues. The germline CDR1 and CDR2 sequences are SGHKS and YYEKEE (reference sequence). J lost 2 bases, V lost 3 bases, and 5 bases had no gene match. Remarks on this clone: The antigen is undetermined.

Measured with immunoSEQ multiplex PCR; TCRdb has only the in-frame clones, and not every one. This table holds 65,000 to 80,000 clones, 91% found once. Study results and caveats: Partial responders treated at 0.1-3.0 mg/kg exhibited clonal expansion among the lowest measured. Expanded clones tended on average to be more numerous among CD8+ T cells than CD4+.

The chain carries TRBV5-5 and TRBJ2-2, with 9 positions matching TRBD2. The sample in question was CD4+ or CD8+ T cells sorted from blood, obtained in a trial of the OX40 agonist ivuxolimab. This clonotype originated in an adult with an advanced solid tumor such as melanoma, head and neck, liver or kidney cancer. The CDR3 DNA reads as TGTGCCAGCAGCTGGGGGACTAGCAGAAACACCGGGGAGCTGTTTTTT. Protein: CASSWGTSRNTGELFF.